What follows are 10 T cell receptor beta chains derived from one specimen sequenced in a study of shared clonotypes between healthy human individuals. Naive CD8 cells lacked CD45RO, underwent positive selection for CCR7 and left out terminally differentiated effector memory CD45RA+ cells. Only in-frame clones appear in the TCRdb table, and some are missing; sequencing was by immunoSEQ multiplex PCR. The data show about 1.9 million clones, roughly 95% seen once. Sequenced sample: naive CD8+ T cells from PBMCs. These receptors were obtained from a man between 18 and 29 years old in good health. Some clones in this sample may be carry-over from other donors' samples.

The V call is TRBV6-1, the J call TRBJ2-1, with TRBD2 identical over 9 bases. The V segment lost 10 bases and the J segment 9 bases; nucleotides outside the gene matches: 16. The CDR3 totals 15 residues. Germline CDR1 reads MNHNS; CDR2 reads SASEGT. DNA for the CDR3: TGTGCCACCAAAGGCTCGGGACTAGCTTACTCTGAGCAGTTCTTC. Protein: CATKGSGLAYSEQFF.

This clone appeared once. CDR3 loop: CASSYGQGNVLEQYF. CDR3 sequence (DNA): TGTGCCAGCAGTTACGGTCAGGGAAATGTACTCGAGCAGTACTTC. The chain joins TRBV6-5 to TRBJ2-7, with D maybe TRBD1 (5 bases). The germline CDR1 and CDR2 sequences are MNHEY and SVGAGI. This CDR3 is built from 15 residues. Trimming removed 2 bases from V and 6 bases from J, with 17 bases in between.

The J gene is TRBJ2-3, the V gene TRBV9, with 8 bases aligning to TRBD1. This CDR3 region has 17 residues. CDR1 is SGDLS, CDR2 YYNGEE, per germline. V gave up 4 bases and J gave up 1 base; unmatched junction bases: 11. The CDR3 sequence: CASSPTDRAMGTDTQYF. Written as DNA, the CDR3 is TGTGCCAGCAGCCCGACGGACAGGGCGATGGGCACAGATACGCAGTATTTT. Full variable domain (remainder filled in from reference TRBV9 and TRBJ2-3): DSGVTQTPKHLITATGQRVTLRCSPRSGDLSVYWYQQSLDQGLQFLIQYYNGEERAKGNILERFSAQQFPDLHSELNLSSLELGDSALYFCASSPTDRAMGTDTQYFGPGTRLTVL.

The chain couples TRBV6-5 to TRBJ2-3, with 8 bases that match TRBD1. The junction had 10 bases not matched to a gene; V was cut back by 6 bases and J by 14 bases. The CDR3 sequence is 12 residues long. Germline V CDR1 and CDR2: MNHEY, SVGAGI. CDR3 amino acids: CASSLDRGARYF. The DNA of the CDR3 is TGTGCCAGCAGCCTTGACAGGGGAGCTCGGTATTTT.

The gene calls are TRBV19 and TRBJ2-2; 9 nucleotides align to TRBD2. The trim removed 7 bases at V and 6 bases at J, leaving 9 bases unmatched. The CDR3 runs to 15 residues. Germline-derived CDR1 and CDR2 are LNHDA and SQIVND (reference sequence). CDR3 bases: TGTGCCAGTACCCTAATGGGACTAGCCCCCGGGGAGCTGTTTTTT. Translation gives CASTLMGLAPGELFF.

The genes are TRBV7-9 and TRBJ2-4; D possibly corresponds to TRBD1 (5 bases). Trimming took off 5 bases at V and 0 bases at J, with 14 bases between the two ends. CDR3 length: 16 amino acids. Germline V lookup: CDR1 SEHNR, CDR2 FQNEAQ (reference sequence). CDR3 amino acids: CASSRDSKLAKNIQYF. As DNA, the CDR3 is TGTGCCAGCAGCCGCGACAGTAAACTAGCCAAAAACATTCAGTACTTC.

The chain carries TRBV4-1 and TRBJ2-7; no reliable D call. V was trimmed by 2 bases and J by 0 bases, leaving 11 bases between them. The germline V gene has CDR1 MGHRA and CDR2 YSYEKL. The CDR3 runs 15 residues. CDR3 in DNA: TGCGCCAGCAGCCAAAACCCCGTAAGCTCCTACGAGCAGTACTTC. This gives the protein CASSQNPVSSYEQYF.

This chain uses TRBV11-3 with TRBJ2-3, with a weak D call TRBD2 (9 bases). The CDR3 runs 17 residues. The germline CDR1 and CDR2 sequences are SGHNT and YENEEA. The V end lost 3 bases, the J end lost 3 bases, and 19 bases lay between the germline ends. The CDR3 spells CASSFSASGTGTDTQYF. In DNA, the CDR3 is TGTGCCAGCAGCTTCTCGGCTAGCGGGACAGGAACAGATACGCAGTATTTT.

The chain has TRBV4-3 and TRBJ2-2; the D is unclear. Germline V gives CDR1 LGHNA, CDR2 YSLEER. Between the trimmed V and J ends, which lost 3 bases and 6 bases, there was a span of 8 bases. The CDR3 contains 13 residues. The CDR3 is CASSHGEPGELFF. The CDR3 region has the DNA TGCGCCAGCAGCCACGGAGAACCCGGGGAGCTGTTTTTT.

The J gene is TRBJ2-7, the V gene TRBV4-3; D is ambiguous. CDR3 length equals 14 residues. Germline assignment: CDR1 LGHNA and CDR2 YSLEER. Trimming stripped 0 bases from V and 5 bases from J, with 11 bases between. CDR3: CASSQDSKGNEQYF. The DNA for the CDR3 is TGCGCCAGCAGCCAAGATAGTAAAGGGAACGAGCAGTACTTC.